These T cell receptor beta chains were read from a single sample in a study of T cell responses to AZD1222 COVID-19 vaccine. Using immunoSEQ multiplex PCR, the repertoire was profiled, and TCRdb retains in-frame clones only, with some absent. This table has about 100,000 clones, around 90% appearing once. The material sequenced was peripheral blood, taken on day 0 of AZD1222 vaccination. The receptor set was obtained from an adult in good health. Both conserved end residues are part of each CDR3. D genes are given only for firm matches. Clone size, where shown, is once, few, many, or a class for clones that have expanded.

V: TRBV5-1; size: .; D: .; J: TRBJ2-7; CDR3: CASSLFVGSEQYF; DNA: TGCGCCAGCAGCTTGTTTGTCGGGAGCGAGCAGTACTTC
V: TRBV10-1; size: .; D: TRBD2; J: TRBJ2-3; CDR3: CASTKRGPAGGSNTQYF; DNA: TGCGCCAGCACCAAACGAGGGCCAGCGGGAGGTTCGAATACGCAGTATTTT
V: TRBV7-3; size: .; D: .; J: TRBJ1-1; CDR3: CASSLTRDGGAFF; DNA: TGTGCCAGCAGCTTAACTAGGGACGGTGGAGCTTTCTTT
V: TRBV6-4; size: .; D: TRBD1; J: TRBJ1-1; CDR3: CASRRDRGYTEAFF; DNA: TGTGCCAGCAGGCGGGACAGGGGTTACACTGAAGCTTTCTTT
V: TRBV5-6; size: .; D: .; J: TRBJ2-7; CDR3: CASSSRRDSYSYEQYF; DNA: TGTGCCAGCAGCTCCCGACGGGATTCCTACTCCTACGAGCAGTACTTC
V: TRBV6-5; size: .; D: TRBD2; J: TRBJ2-5; CDR3: CASSYSSGSPETQYF; DNA: TGTGCCAGCAGTTACAGTAGCGGGAGCCCAGAGACCCAGTACTTC
V: TRBV7-9; size: .; D: .; J: TRBJ1-1; CDR3: CASSSQNTEAFF; DNA: TGTGCCAGCAGCTCACAGAACACTGAAGCTTTCTTT
V: TRBV18; size: .; D: .; J: TRBJ1-4; CDR3: CASSPLSGNEKLFF; DNA: TGTGCCAGCTCACCACTTTCAGGCAATGAAAAACTGTTTTTT
V: TRBV20-1; size: .; D: .; J: TRBJ1-2; CDR3: CSASHSYKMDYTF; DNA: TGCAGTGCTAGTCACAGCTACAAAATGGACTACACCTTC
V: TRBV19; size: .; D: .; J: TRBJ2-2; CDR3: CASTKVAGATTGELFF; DNA: TGTGCCAGTACCAAGGTCGCAGGGGCAACCACCGGGGAGCTGTTTTTT
V: TRBV7-8; size: .; D: .; J: TRBJ2-7; CDR3: CASSLSTSGQSSYEQYF; DNA: TGTGCCAGCAGCTTATCGACAAGTGGACAGAGCTCCTACGAGCAGTACTTC
V: TRBV3-1/TRBV3-2; size: .; D: .; J: TRBJ2-7; CDR3: CASSQEGNWRSAYEQYF; DNA: TGTGCCAGCAGCCAAGAGGGTAACTGGCGGTCAGCCTACGAGCAGTACTTC
V: TRBV6-5; size: .; D: TRBD1; J: TRBJ2-7; CDR3: CASSSGGTGTYEQYF; DNA: TGTGCCAGCAGTTCTGGTGGGACAGGGACCTACGAGCAGTACTTC
V: TRBV27; size: .; D: TRBD1; J: TRBJ2-2; CDR3: CASSFPGGAIGELFF; DNA: TGTGCCAGCAGTTTCCCAGGGGGCGCGATCGGGGAGCTGTTTTTT
V: TRBV2; size: .; D: .; J: TRBJ1-1; CDR3: CASSELGAGGMNTEAFF; DNA: TGTGCCAGCAGTGAACTGGGGGCAGGCGGGATGAACACTGAAGCTTTCTTT
V: TRBV27; size: .; D: .; J: TRBJ2-7; CDR3: CASRVAKAPSYEQYF; DNA: TGTGCCAGCAGGGTCGCAAAGGCTCCCTCCTACGAGCAGTACTTC
V: TRBV10-3; size: few; D: .; J: TRBJ1-4; CDR3: CAISDYSGSKEKLFF; DNA: TGTGCCATCAGTGATTATTCAGGGTCTAAGGAAAAACTGTTTTTT
V: TRBV3-1/TRBV3-2; size: .; D: TRBD2; J: TRBJ2-1; CDR3: CASSQGLAVNNEQFF; DNA: TGTGCCAGCAGCCAAGGGCTAGCGGTCAACAATGAGCAGTTCTTC
V: TRBV2; size: once; D: .; J: TRBJ1-1; CDR3: CASSEERQRNTEAFF; DNA: TGTGCCAGCAGTGAAGAAAGGCAGAGAAACACTGAAGCTTTCTTT
V: TRBV7-8; size: .; D: .; J: TRBJ2-5; CDR3: CASSSPETQYF; DNA: TGTGCCAGCAGCTCCCCGGAGACCCAGTACTTC